The sample holds a few counts of the clone carrying this T cell receptor (beta chain). Its target is unknown. This entry belongs to a study of T cell repertoires in aging, cancer and after chemotherapy. Study in general: Six age groups, ranging from 30 or younger to 70 or older, included the donors. Millions of TCR reads were in the whole dataset. Overall study findings and caveats: Median generation probability rose over the chemotherapy interval in each cancer cohort, suggesting rebound thymic output. Compared with age-matched healthy donors, untreated hematological or solid cancer patients showed higher blood TCR clonality.

TRB rearrangements spanning V, D and J were amplified using mixed TRB-A/B primers. MiXCR, applied by TCRdb to the multiplex PCR reads, yields one record per CDR3 protein. The profile shows roughly 1,300 distinct CDR3 sequences, 25% to 35% of them singletons. Peripheral blood genomic DNA, not sorted cells or RNA, was the template. The origin of this receptor is a human donor with a solid tumor. Sequencing input: blood.

The DNA of the CDR3 is TGTGCCAGCAGTGAAGAAGCTAGCGGCTCCTACGAGCAGTACTTC. It translates to CASSEEASGSYEQYF. The V call is TRBV6-1, the J call TRBJ2-7; 7 bases are a match to TRBD2. The junction had 3 bases not matched to a gene; V was cut back by 1 base and J by 0 bases. Germline V gene data show CDR1 as MNHNS and CDR2 as SASEGT. There are 15 residues in the CDR3.